Shown below are 14 T cell receptor beta chains from a single sample sequenced in a study of response to subunit inactivated influenza vaccine. TCRdb ran MiXCR on the RT-PCR reads and lists one entry per CDR3 protein. The sample consists of 450,000 to 600,000 distinct CDR3 sequences, less than 7.5% of them appearing once. The starting material was PBMCs from blood, obtained 23 months after vaccination. Receptor source: a man aged 45-69 years who received an inactivated influenza vaccine.

The sample holds many counts of this clonotype. The chain is built from TRBV7-2 and TRBJ1-2, with D possibly TRBD1 on 5 matching bases. This CDR3 has 11 amino acids. CDR1 and CDR2 from the germline V gene are SGHTA and FQGNSA. Between the trimmed V and J ends, which lost 3 bases and 8 bases, there was a span of 7 bases. CDR3 residues: CASSFEGGYTF. For the CDR3, the DNA is TGTGCCAGCAGCTTTGAGGGGGGCTACACCTTC. The whole variable domain, remainder taken from reference TRBV7-2 and TRBJ1-2, is GAGVSQSPSNKVTEKGKDVELRCDPISGHTALYWYRQSLGQGLEFLIYFQGNSAPDKSGLPSDRFSAERTGGSVSTLTIQRTQQEDSAVYLCASSFEGGYTFGSGTRLTVV.

This clonotype occurred many times. The chain combines TRBV4-3 with TRBJ1-1; no firm D call. This CDR3 comprises 13 residues. Trimming left V 3 bases short and J 1 base short, with 6 bases between. Germline assignment: CDR1 LGHNA and CDR2 YSLEER. CDR3 sequence: CASSHGPNTEAFF. The DNA of the CDR3 is TGCGCCAGCAGCCACGGACCGAACACTGAAGCTTTCTTT.

The genes are TRBV4-1 and TRBJ1-2, with no clear D. V lost 1 base to trimming and J lost 4 bases, with 13 bases between them. CDR3 length equals 15 residues. Germline V gene lookup returns CDR1 MGHRA and CDR2 YSYEKL. In DNA, the CDR3 is TGCGCCAGCAGCCAAGGCGGCGGGCTGAGCTATGGCTACACCTTC. It translates to CASSQGGGLSYGYTF.

This chain links TRBV12-3 or TRBV12-4 with TRBJ2-3; D is unclear. Trimming took 3 bases from V and 6 from J, leaving 10 bases between them. CDR3 size: 13 residues. In DNA form, the CDR3 reads TGTGCCAGCAGTTTTACGGCTTCCGATACGCAGTATTTT. Encoded protein: CASSFTASDTQYF.

This clonotype was picked up many times. The chain joins TRBV18 to TRBJ2-7, with D possibly matching TRBD1 (6 bases). The CDR3 spans 14 residues. Between the trimmed V and J ends, which lost 0 bases and 9 bases, there was a span of 15 bases. The germline V gene has CDR1 KGHSH and CDR2 LQKENI. In DNA form, the CDR3 reads TGTGCCAGCTCACCACCGGGGGCGGCGTGGACGCAGTACTTC. This gives the protein CASSPPGAAWTQYF.

This clonotype has a handful of counts. J is TRBJ2-1 and V is TRBV5-1; no definite D call. V lost 0 bases to trimming and J lost 4 bases, with 8 bases between them. The CDR3 spans 14 residues. Germline V gene sequence: CDR1 SGHRS, CDR2 YFSETQ. As DNA, the CDR3 is TGCGCCAGCAGCTTGGGTCATGATTACAATGAGCAGTTCTTC. This encodes CASSLGHDYNEQFF.

This clonotype was detected a few times. The chain has TRBV29-1 and TRBJ1-1, with D perhaps matching TRBD1 (5 bases). The length of the CDR3 is 12 residues. Trimming pared 4 bases from V and 5 bases from J, leaving 11 bases between. Germline V lookup: CDR1 SQVTM, CDR2 ANQGSEA. This CDR3 is CSVVGGSTEAFF. The CDR3 nucleotides read TGCAGCGTTGTGGGGGGGAGTACTGAAGCTTTCTTT. Variable domain in full (rest from reference TRBV29-1 and TRBJ1-1): SAVISQKPSRDICQRGTSLTIQCQVDSQVTMMFWYRQQPGQSLTLIATANQGSEATYESGFVIDKFPISRPNLTFSTLTVSNMSPEDSSIYLCSVVGGSTEAFFGQGTRLTVV.

The rearrangement uses TRBV11-2 and TRBJ1-5, with D possibly being TRBD1 (6 bases). This CDR3 is built from 13 residues. CDR1 SGHAT and CDR2 FQNNGV come from the germline V gene. V was cut by 5 bases and J by 3 bases, with 8 bases left in between. CDR3 loop: CASSAGVNQPQHF. CDR3 bases: TGTGCCAGCAGCGCAGGGGTCAATCAGCCCCAGCATTTT.

The J gene is TRBJ2-7, the V gene TRBV20-1, with TRBD2 matching over 14 bases. The germline V gene encodes CDR1 DFQATT and CDR2 SNEGSKA (reference sequence). The CDR3 sequence is 16 residues long. The V and J ends lost 6 bases and 2 bases, in that order; junction bases with no gene match: 9. The CDR3 bases are TGCAGTGCCAGACTAGCGGGAGGGCTCATTACCTACGAGCAGTACTTC. Translating it yields CSARLAGGLITYEQYF.

This clonotype has a count of ten or more. The chain employs TRBV30 and TRBJ1-2; D is ambiguous. Looked up from germline, CDR1 is GTSNPN and CDR2 is SVGIG (reference sequence). V lost 1 base, J lost 0 bases, and 9 bases lay in between. CDR3 length equals 14 residues. DNA for the CDR3: TGTGCCTGGAGTGATCGACTCGCTAACTATGGCTACACCTTC. Protein: CAWSDRLANYGYTF.

The chain is built from TRBV4-3 and TRBJ2-1, with TRBD2 matching 11 bases. With 5 bases clipped from V and 4 bases from J, the junction kept 4 bases outside the gene matches. Germline-derived CDR1 and CDR2 are LGHNA and YSLEER. The CDR3 has 15 amino acids. Here the CDR3 DNA reads TGCGCCAGCAGCTCCCGGACTAGCGGGTACAATGAGCAGTTCTTC. This encodes CASSSRTSGYNEQFF.

This clonotype was seen ten or more times. The J gene is TRBJ2-1, the V gene TRBV6-5; the D is unclear. CDR1 is MNHEY and CDR2 is SVGAGI in the germline V gene. V lost 5 bases and J lost 2, with 19 bases in between. The CDR3 contains 17 residues. Here the CDR3 reads CASSHGRSPRAYNEQFF. CDR3 nucleotide sequence: TGTGCCAGCAGTCACGGACGGAGTCCGAGAGCCTACAATGAGCAGTTCTTC.

The chain is built from TRBV7-6 and TRBJ2-3; the match to TRBD1 covers 8 bases. Germline V CDR1 and CDR2: SGHVS, FNYEAQ. Trimming cost V 8 bases and J 2 bases; bases outside gene matches: 15. This CDR3 comprises 17 residues. The CDR3 bases are TGTGCCAGCCTCCCCCCAAAACAGGGGGATCCCACAGATACGCAGTATTTT. Translating it yields CASLPPKQGDPTDTQYF.

The sample holds a few counts of this clonotype. The rearrangement joins TRBV4-3 to TRBJ2-1, with 10 bases lining up with TRBD2. This CDR3 has 17 amino acids. Germline CDR1 and CDR2: LGHNA and YSLEER. J lost 5 bases, V lost 0 bases, and 7 bases had no gene match. The chain's CDR3 is CASSQDPGTSAHNEQFF. The CDR3 DNA reads TGCGCCAGCAGCCAAGATCCAGGGACTAGCGCGCACAATGAGCAGTTCTTC.